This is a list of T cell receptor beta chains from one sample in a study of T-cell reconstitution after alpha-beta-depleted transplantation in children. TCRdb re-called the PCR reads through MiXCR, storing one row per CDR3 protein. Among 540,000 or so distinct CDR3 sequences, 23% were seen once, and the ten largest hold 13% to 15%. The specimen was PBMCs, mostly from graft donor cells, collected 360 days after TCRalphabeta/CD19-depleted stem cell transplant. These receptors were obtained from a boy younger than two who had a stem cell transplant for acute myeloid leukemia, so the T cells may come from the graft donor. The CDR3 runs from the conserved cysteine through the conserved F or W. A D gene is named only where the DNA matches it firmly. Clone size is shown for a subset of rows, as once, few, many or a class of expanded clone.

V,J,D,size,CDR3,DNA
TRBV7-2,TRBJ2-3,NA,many,CASSLKLGNSPSHTDTQYF,TGTGCCAGCAGCTTAAAACTGGGGAATTCCCCATCCCACACAGATACGCAGTATTTT
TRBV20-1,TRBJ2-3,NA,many,CSARDKDEVAPWAQYF,TGCAGTGCTAGAGATAAGGATGAGGTTGCCCCCTGGGCGCAGTATTTT
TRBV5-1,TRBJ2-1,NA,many,CASSLPTVARGLNEQFF,TGCGCCAGCAGCCTCCCGACGGTGGCCCGGGGATTGAATGAGCAGTTCTTC
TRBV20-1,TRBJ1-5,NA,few,CSASVGVGQPQHF,TGCAGTGCTAGCGTGGGGGTGGGTCAGCCCCAGCATTTT
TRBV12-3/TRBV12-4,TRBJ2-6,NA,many,CASSANSGANVLTF,TGTGCCAGCAGTGCCAACTCTGGGGCCAACGTCCTGACTTTC
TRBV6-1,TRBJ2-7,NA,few,CAISEAGIRESSYEQYF,TGTGCCATCAGTGAAGCAGGGATAAGGGAGAGCTCCTACGAGCAGTACTTC
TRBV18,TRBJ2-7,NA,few,CASSPPNQGYEQYF,TGTGCCAGCTCACCACCGAACCAGGGCTACGAGCAGTACTTC
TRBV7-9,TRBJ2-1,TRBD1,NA,CASSPRDRGRYYNEQFF,TGTGCCAGCAGCCCGAGGGACAGGGGACGGTACTACAATGAGCAGTTCTTC
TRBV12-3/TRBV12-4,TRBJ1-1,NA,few,CASSRTAGTEAFF,TGTGCCAGCAGCCGGACAGCAGGCACTGAAGCTTTCTTT
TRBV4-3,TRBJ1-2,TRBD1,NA,CASSQDQGQGHGYTF,TGCGCCAGCAGCCAAGATCAGGGACAGGGACATGGCTACACCTTC
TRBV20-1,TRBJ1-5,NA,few,CSARPPGSQPQHF,TGCAGTGCCCGCCCCCCAGGGAGTCAGCCCCAGCATTTT
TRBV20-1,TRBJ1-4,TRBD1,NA,CSARTDRGREKLFF,TGCAGTGCTAGAACGGACAGGGGGCGTGAAAAACTGTTTTTT
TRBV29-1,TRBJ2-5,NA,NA,CSVAGRPSQETQYF,TGCAGCGTTGCTGGCAGGCCCTCCCAAGAGACCCAGTACTTC
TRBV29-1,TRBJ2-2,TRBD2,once,CSVEVDSLAGGHGELFF,TGCAGCGTTGAAGTTGATAGTCTAGCGGGGGGGCACGGGGAGCTGTTTTTT
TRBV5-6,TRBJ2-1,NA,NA,CASSKVGNEQFF,TGTGCCAGCAGCAAGGTGGGGAATGAGCAGTTCTTC